The rows below give T cell receptor beta chains drawn from one sample of a study of blood T cell repertoires in COVID-19. Clones were read by immunoSEQ multiplex PCR, and TCRdb kept only the in-frame ones, dropping some. The sample consists of around 65,000 clones, 60% to 85% of them appearing once. Sample: peripheral blood. The receptor set was obtained from a man aged 60 to 75 with acute or convalescent COVID-19. The CDR3 runs from the conserved cysteine through the conserved F or W. Fields, in order: V gene, D gene, clone size, J gene, CDR3 DNA, CDR3 protein. D genes are given only for firm matches. Clone size, where shown, is once, few, many, or a class for clones that have expanded.

TRBV7-2	.	.	TRBJ1-3	TGTGCCAGCAGCCTGGACAGAGGAAACACCATATATTTT	CASSLDRGNTIYF
TRBV7-2	.	.	TRBJ1-5	TGTGCCAGCAGCAGAGGGTGGGATCAGCCCCAGCATTTT	CASSRGWDQPQHF
TRBV5-1	.	few	TRBJ2-5	TGCGCCAGCAGCTTCGACGGGAATGTTGGAGAGACCCAGTACTTC	CASSFDGNVGETQYF
TRBV7-3	.	.	TRBJ1-2	TGTGCCAGCAGCTTAGGATCAGGGCGAGGCTACACCTTC	CASSLGSGRGYTF
TRBV4-3	.	.	TRBJ1-4	TGCGCCAGCAGCCACCCCGACACAGAAAAACTGTTTTTT	CASSHPDTEKLFF
TRBV27	.	.	TRBJ1-1	TGTGCCAGCAGTTTCGCCACAGGGTCCCAAACTGAAGCTTTCTTT	CASSFATGSQTEAFF
TRBV23-1	TRBD1	.	TRBJ2-5	TGCGCCGGGACAGGGACGGAGACCCAGTACTTC	CAGTGTETQYF
TRBV5-1	TRBD1	.	TRBJ1-1	TGCGCCACTACACGGACAGGGGAATTTAACCATGAAGCTTTCTTT	CATTRTGEFNHEAFF
TRBV15	.	many	TRBJ1-6	TGTGCCACCGCGGGCACCGGGCCTAGAGGTCCCCTCCACTTT	CATAGTGPRGPLHF
TRBV4-3	TRBD1	.	TRBJ2-3	TGCGCCAGCAGCTTAAACCCGGGACAGGGTAAGACAGATACGCAGTATTTT	CASSLNPGQGKTDTQYF
TRBV5-1	.	.	TRBJ2-2	TGCGCCAGCAGCTTGGGACAGCTTAACACCGGGGAGCTGTTTTTT	CASSLGQLNTGELFF
TRBV7-2	TRBD2	.	TRBJ2-5	TGTGCCAGCAGGCTAGCGGGGGGAAAAGAGACCCAGTACTTC	CASRLAGGKETQYF
TRBV9	.	.	TRBJ1-3	TGTGCCAGCAGCGTAGGGAGGGGATTGCGAAACACCATATATTTT	CASSVGRGLRNTIYF
TRBV18	.	.	TRBJ2-5	TGTGCCAGCTCCCCCCAAAGTCCATCCGACGGGGAGACCCAGTACTTC	CASSPQSPSDGETQYF
TRBV6-2/TRBV6-3	.	.	TRBJ2-3	TGTGCCAGCAGTTACATACTCAGGAGGACAGATACGCAGTATTTT	CASSYILRRTDTQYF